Listed here are 4 T cell receptor beta chains from one sample, sequenced in a study of T-cell memory formation after mild COVID-19. In TCRdb, the 5' RACE reads were re-called with MiXCR into one record per CDR3 protein. The table records over 450,000 distinct CDR3 sequences, around 21% of them present only once. Material: PBMCs or a T cell subset sorted from them (not recorded which). These receptors all stem from an adult woman who had mild COVID-19 (a few samples of this study predate the infection). Cell type and time point are not known.

The V gene is TRBV7-8, the J gene TRBJ2-3; perhaps TRBD2 as D (7 bases). This CDR3 region has 16 residues. CDR1 is SGHVS, CDR2 FQNEAQ, per germline. V was trimmed by 1 base and J by 2 bases, leaving 13 bases between them. CDR3 coding DNA: TGTGCCAGCAGCTTAGATGGGCGGGGGCTCACAGATACGCAGTATTTT. Its protein product is CASSLDGRGLTDTQYF.

This chain links TRBV6-6 with TRBJ2-5; 7 positions match TRBD2. Germline CDR1 MNHNY, CDR2 SVGAGI (reference sequence). The CDR3 is made up of 14 amino acids. Losses at the gene ends were 6 bases for V and 4 bases for J; bases not matched to a gene: 8. CDR3 residues: CASRGLVGIETQYF. CDR3 nucleotides: TGTGCCAGCAGAGGACTAGTGGGGATAGAGACCCAGTACTTC.

This clonotype came up many times. An end of the junction does not agree with germline; a read error may underlie this. The V gene is TRBV3-1, the J gene TRBJ2-2; the match to TRBD2 covers 14 bases. The CDR3 length is 16 residues. Germline CDR1 LGHDT, CDR2 YNNKEL (reference sequence). The CDR3 region is CASSLGLAGVSGELFF. Here the CDR3 DNA reads TGCGCCAGCAGCTTGGGACTAGCGGGAGTGTCCGGGGAGCTGTTTTTT.

This clonotype was seen only a few times. This sequence joins TRBV7-6 and TRBJ2-1; 8 bases are shared with TRBD2. V was clipped by 8 bases and J by 6 bases; unmatched bases: 6. CDR1 and CDR2 (germline): SGHVS, FNYEAQ. This CDR3 has 13 amino acids. CDR3 DNA: TGTGCCAGCGCCGGGACTAGTGTCAATGAGCAGTTCTTC. Amino acids: CASAGTSVNEQFF.